Listed below are T cell receptor beta chains from one sample, sequenced in a study of T cells in Graves' hyperthyroidism and ophthalmopathy. TCRdb reprocessed the multiplex PCR reads via MiXCR and lists one record per CDR3 protein. This table holds 690,000 or so distinct CDR3 sequences, around a sixth found once. The sequencing input was blood. All receptors derive from a woman aged 45 to 65 with Graves' hyperthyroidism that later progressed to Graves' ophthalmopathy. Both conserved end residues are part of each CDR3. D genes are given only for firm matches. For some rows the clone size is stated as once, few or many, or as a class when expanded; others skip it.

size: NA; D: TRBD1; J: TRBJ1-1; V: TRBV3-1; CDR3: CASSSVGTGITEAFF; DNA: TGTGCCAGCAGCAGTGTGGGGACAGGGATTACTGAAGCTTTCTTT
size: few; D: NA; J: TRBJ1-1; V: TRBV7-6; CDR3: CASSLLGRGPNTEAFF; DNA: TGTGCCAGCAGCTTATTAGGGAGAGGGCCGAACACTGAAGCTTTCTTT
size: few; D: NA; J: TRBJ1-6; V: TRBV7-9; CDR3: CASSSDSYNSPLHF; DNA: TGTGCCAGCAGCTCGGACAGCTATAATTCACCCCTCCACTTT
size: few; D: NA; J: TRBJ2-7; V: TRBV4-2; CDR3: CASSREISYYEQYF; DNA: TGTGCCAGCAGCCGAGAAATTAGTTACTACGAGCAGTACTTC
size: many; D: NA; J: TRBJ2-7; V: TRBV5-6; CDR3: CASSLGVPAYEQYF; DNA: TGTGCCAGCAGCTTGGGGGTTCCCGCCTACGAGCAGTACTTC
size: NA; D: NA; J: TRBJ1-1; V: TRBV30; CDR3: CAWTLIQHAEAFF; DNA: TGTGCCTGGACCCTAATACAGCACGCTGAAGCTTTCTTT
size: NA; D: NA; J: TRBJ1-1; V: TRBV7-9; CDR3: CASSPRGYGLRTEAFF; DNA: TGTGCCAGCAGCCCTCGGGGGTACGGGCTGCGGACTGAAGCTTTCTTT
size: NA; D: NA; J: TRBJ1-5; V: TRBV24-1; CDR3: CATSVSASNQPQHF; DNA: TGTGCCACCAGTGTGTCGGCTAGCAATCAGCCCCAGCATTTT
size: NA; D: TRBD1; J: TRBJ1-4; V: TRBV29-1; CDR3: CSVEDLLRGQKLFF; DNA: TGCAGCGTTGAAGATCTTCTGAGGGGGCAAAAACTGTTTTTT
size: few; D: TRBD1; J: TRBJ1-4; V: TRBV11-2; CDR3: CASSLDRGPNEKLFF; DNA: TGTGCCAGCAGCTTAGACAGGGGGCCAAATGAAAAACTGTTTTTT
size: many; D: NA; J: TRBJ2-7; V: TRBV28; CDR3: CASSSLRGSRKASEQYF; DNA: TGTGCCAGCAGTTCCCTGAGGGGGTCACGTAAGGCTAGTGAGCAGTACTTC
size: once; D: NA; J: TRBJ1-2; V: TRBV19; CDR3: CASSIQGFYGYSF; DNA: TGTGCCAGTAGTATCCAGGGTTTCTATGGCTACTCCTTC
size: few; D: NA; J: TRBJ1-3; V: TRBV27; CDR3: CASSLQGVSGNTVYF; DNA: TGTGCCAGCAGTTTACAGGGAGTGAGTGGAAACACCGTATATTTT
size: few; D: NA; J: TRBJ1-2; V: TRBV3-1; CDR3: CASSQDTLLYGYTF; DNA: TGTGCCAGCAGCCAAGATACCCTACTCTATGGCTACACCTTC
size: NA; D: TRBD1; J: TRBJ1-4; V: TRBV7-9; CDR3: CASSTGTGGSANEKLFF; DNA: TGTGCCAGCAGCACCGGGACAGGGGGTAGTGCTAATGAAAAACTGTTTTTT
size: few; D: TRBD1; J: TRBJ2-7; V: TRBV27; CDR3: CASSGRGPQDEQYF; DNA: TGTGCCAGCAGTGGAAGGGGGCCGCAGGATGAGCAGTACTTC
size: many; D: NA; J: TRBJ1-5; V: TRBV30; CDR3: CAWRGGDNQPQHF; DNA: TGTGCCTGGAGGGGGGGGGACAATCAGCCCCAGCATTTT
size: many; D: NA; J: TRBJ2-3; V: TRBV27; CDR3: CASSFGGGTDTQYF; DNA: TGTGCCAGCAGTTTTGGGGGAGGCACAGATACGCAGTATTTT
size: NA; D: TRBD1; J: TRBJ1-5; V: TRBV10-3; CDR3: CATLPGQGASQPQHF; DNA: TGTGCCACCCTACCTGGACAGGGGGCCAGTCAGCCCCAGCATTTT
size: few; D: TRBD1; J: TRBJ1-1; V: TRBV19; CDR3: CASSFGTGPVNTEAFF; DNA: TGTGCCAGTAGTTTTGGGACAGGGCCGGTGAACACTGAAGCTTTCTTT
size: NA; D: NA; J: TRBJ1-6; V: TRBV20-1; CDR3: CSATSDTRSYNSPLHF; DNA: TGCAGTGCTACCTCGGACACCCGCTCCTATAATTCACCCCTCCACTTT
size: many; D: NA; J: TRBJ1-5; V: TRBV7-8; CDR3: CASSARPIQTGTTHQPQHF; DNA: TGTGCCAGCAGCGCTCGCCCGATACAAACAGGGACCACTCATCAGCCCCAGCATTTT
size: NA; D: NA; J: TRBJ2-7; V: TRBV5-1; CDR3: CASSATNEGHEQYF; DNA: TGCGCCAGCAGCGCGACCAACGAAGGCCACGAGCAGTACTTC
size: few; D: NA; J: TRBJ1-3; V: TRBV7-8; CDR3: CASSLVDSGNTIYF; DNA: TGTGCCAGCAGCTTAGTGGACTCTGGAAACACCATATATTTT
size: NA; D: NA; J: TRBJ1-4; V: TRBV25-1; CDR3: CASRTTVSEKLFF; DNA: TGTGCCAGCAGAACGACAGTCAGCGAAAAACTGTTTTTT
size: NA; D: NA; J: TRBJ1-2; V: TRBV5-4; CDR3: CASSRTEHYGYTF; DNA: TGTGCCAGCAGCAGGACAGAACACTATGGCTACACCTTC
size: many; D: NA; J: TRBJ2-2; V: TRBV7-8; CDR3: CASSSDRFGLVNTGELFF; DNA: TGTGCCAGCAGCTCCGACAGGTTCGGACTAGTGAACACCGGGGAGCTGTTTTTT
size: few; D: NA; J: TRBJ1-3; V: TRBV12-3/TRBV12-4; CDR3: CASGLQSSGNTIYF; DNA: TGTGCCAGCGGGCTCCAAAGTTCTGGAAACACCATATATTTT
size: few; D: TRBD2; J: TRBJ2-3; V: TRBV20-1; CDR3: CSANRGADTQYF; DNA: TGCAGTGCTAATCGGGGGGCAGATACGCAGTATTTT
size: many; D: TRBD1; J: TRBJ1-2; V: TRBV20-1; CDR3: CSAGTGTENGYTF; DNA: TGCAGTGCTGGAACCGGGACAGAGAATGGCTACACCTTC
size: NA; D: TRBD1; J: TRBJ2-2; V: TRBV2; CDR3: CASLDRGPLTGELFF; DNA: TGTGCCAGCCTGGACAGGGGGCCGCTGACCGGGGAGCTGTTTTTT
size: NA; D: NA; J: TRBJ1-3; V: TRBV2; CDR3: CASRVEGNTIYF; DNA: TGTGCCAGCAGGGTTGAGGGGAACACCATATATTTT
size: few; D: NA; J: TRBJ2-3; V: TRBV6-1; CDR3: CASSEGLTSTDTQYF; DNA: TGTGCCAGCAGTGAGGGGTTAACGAGCACAGATACGCAGTATTTT
size: NA; D: NA; J: TRBJ2-7; V: TRBV3-1; CDR3: CASSQGGREKDEQYF; DNA: TGTGCCAGCAGCCAAGGAGGCAGGGAGAAGGACGAGCAGTACTTC
size: few; D: TRBD2; J: TRBJ2-2; V: TRBV12-3/TRBV12-4; CDR3: CAGTLSGGVNTGELFF; DNA: TGTGCCGGCACCCTGAGCGGGGGAGTGAACACCGGGGAGCTGTTTTTT
size: many; D: NA; J: TRBJ2-3; V: TRBV12-3/TRBV12-4; CDR3: CASSLAGVIDTQYF; DNA: TGTGCCAGCAGTTTAGCGGGGGTGATAGATACGCAGTATTTT